These T cell receptor beta chains were read from a single sample in a study of PD-L1 blockade in urothelial cancer. Libraries were prepared by immunoSEQ multiplex PCR; TCRdb keeps only in-frame clonotypes and omits some of them. The table includes around 130,000 clones, roughly 80% detected once. The sequencing here drew on PBMCs, taken around atezolizumab (anti-PD-L1) treatment. The receptors derive from a man aged 45-65 years with urothelial cancer. Each CDR3 is given with its conserved first and last residue. A D gene is named only where the DNA matches it firmly. Expanded clones are given a class, and other clones once, few, many or no size at all.

j_gene,v_gene,d_gene,abundance,CDR3nt,CDR3aa
TRBJ1-1,TRBV19,NA,NA,TGTGCCAGTGAAGTGACATACCCCACTGAAGCTTTCTTT,CASEVTYPTEAFF
TRBJ2-5,TRBV5-5,NA,NA,TGTGCCAGCAGCTTCCAGCAGGGTTTACAGTACTTC,CASSFQQGLQYF
TRBJ2-2,TRBV6-4,NA,NA,TGTGCCAGCAGCCGGGACTGGGACACCGGGGAGCTGTTTTTT,CASSRDWDTGELFF
TRBJ2-1,TRBV5-1,NA,NA,TGCGCCAGCAGCTTCAATACGGTCTACAATGAGCAGTTCTTC,CASSFNTVYNEQFF
TRBJ1-2,TRBV18,NA,NA,TGTGCCAGCTCACCACCGGAGGGAGGCTACACCTTC,CASSPPEGGYTF
TRBJ1-3,TRBV5-1,NA,NA,TGCGCCAGCAGCTTGGGAGGGAATACTGGAAACACCATATATTTT,CASSLGGNTGNTIYF
TRBJ2-1,TRBV5-1,TRBD2,NA,TGCGCCAGCAGATTGACTAGCGGGAGAGTTAATGAGCAGTTCTTC,CASRLTSGRVNEQFF
TRBJ2-1,TRBV5-1,TRBD2,few,TGCGCCAGCAGCAGGCTGACTAGCGGGAGGGCCGATGAGCAGTTCTTC,CASSRLTSGRADEQFF
TRBJ2-3,TRBV7-3,NA,NA,TGTGCCAGCAGCCGAAGCCCGATAGGCACAGATACGCAGTATTTT,CASSRSPIGTDTQYF
TRBJ2-3,TRBV19,TRBD2,NA,TGTGCCAGTAGCACGCTAGCGGGAGCGTGGAATACGCAGTATTTT,CASSTLAGAWNTQYF
TRBJ2-3,TRBV7-8,TRBD2,NA,TGTGCCAGCAGCTTTTACGGGAGGACAGATACGCAGTATTTT,CASSFYGRTDTQYF
TRBJ1-3,TRBV6-5,NA,many,TGTGCCAGCATGAGCCCGTTCTCTGGAAACACCATATATTTT,CASMSPFSGNTIYF
TRBJ2-7,TRBV19,TRBD2,NA,TGTGCCAGTAAGCGGACTAGCGGCGCGTCCTACGAGCAGTACTTC,CASKRTSGASYEQYF
TRBJ1-2,TRBV2,NA,few,TGTGCCAGCAGTCCGCAGGCAGGGAATGGCTACACCTTC,CASSPQAGNGYTF
TRBJ1-6,TRBV2,NA,NA,TGTGCCAACCGCCGCGGAGCGAGCTCCTATAATTCACCCCTCCACTTT,CANRRGASSYNSPLHF
TRBJ1-1,TRBV2,NA,NA,TGTGCCAGCAGTGATTTGGTTACAGGGATGAAGAACACTGAAGCTTTCTTT,CASSDLVTGMKNTEAFF
TRBJ1-1,TRBV7-6,NA,NA,TGTGCCAGCAGCCCTATAGCCCTCGGGGTTCGGAAGTTAGCTTTCTTT,CASSPIALGVRKLAFF
TRBJ2-3,TRBV5-4,NA,NA,TGTGCCAGCAGCCCTTTTGGCGGTCCCAGGGCAGATACGCAGTATTTT,CASSPFGGPRADTQYF
TRBJ1-3,TRBV14,NA,few,TGTGCCAGCAGCCCATATGGAGCGTACACCATATATTTT,CASSPYGAYTIYF
TRBJ2-1,TRBV19,TRBD2,NA,TGTGCCAGTAGCATGACCGGGACTAGGGCATACAATGAGCAGTTCTTC,CASSMTGTRAYNEQFF
TRBJ2-1,TRBV11-2,TRBD2,NA,TGTGCCAGCAGCTTAGATGGGACTAGCGTCTACAATGAGCAGTTCTTC,CASSLDGTSVYNEQFF
TRBJ1-1,TRBV18,NA,NA,TGTGCCAGCTCACCAAAGGGGCAGGACACTGAAGCTTTCTTT,CASSPKGQDTEAFF
TRBJ2-1,TRBV11-2,TRBD2,NA,TGTGCCAGCAGCTCGGGACTAGCGGGGTACAATGAGCAGTTCTTC,CASSSGLAGYNEQFF
TRBJ1-5,TRBV9,NA,NA,TGTGCCAGCAGCGTGGGGGACAACAATAGCAATCAGCCCCAGCATTTT,CASSVGDNNSNQPQHF
TRBJ2-1,TRBV10-3,NA,NA,TGTGCCATCAGTGAAAAGGACTGGAATGAGCAGTTCTTC,CAISEKDWNEQFF
TRBJ2-2,TRBV5-1,TRBD2,NA,TGCGCCAGCAGCTCCCAGAGTAGCGGGATTGACACCGGGGAGCTGTTTTTT,CASSSQSSGIDTGELFF
TRBJ2-1,TRBV7-3,TRBD2,NA,TGTGCCAGCAGCTTTCCTCGGGACGCAGGACTAGCGGGAACAATCAATGAGCAGTTCTTC,CASSFPRDAGLAGTINEQFF
TRBJ1-5,TRBV7-2,TRBD1,NA,TGTGCCAGCAGCTTATCTGGGACAGGGTGGAATCAGCCCCAGCATTTT,CASSLSGTGWNQPQHF
TRBJ1-1,TRBV28,TRBD1,NA,TGTGCCAGCAGTGGCCAGGGGGCGGGGAACACTGAAGCTTTCTTT,CASSGQGAGNTEAFF
TRBJ2-7,TRBV19,NA,medium-sized,TGTGCCAGTAGTATGATCCACAGCTCCTACGAGCAGTACTTC,CASSMIHSSYEQYF
TRBJ1-5,TRBV6-5,NA,few,TGTGCCAGCAGAACAGGGAATCAGCCCCAGCATTTT,CASRTGNQPQHF
TRBJ2-3,TRBV2,NA,NA,TGTGCCAGCAGGCTAGAGCGTACGCAGTATTTT,CASRLERTQYF
TRBJ1-6,TRBV18,NA,NA,TGTGCCAGCTCACGAATGCTAGGAGACCAGACTAATTCACCCCTCCACTTT,CASSRMLGDQTNSPLHF
TRBJ2-1,TRBV7-3,TRBD2,NA,TGTGCCAGCACTGGGGGGGGTTACAATGAGCAGTTCTTC,CASTGGGYNEQFF
TRBJ2-7,TRBV30,TRBD2,NA,TGTGCCTGGCTTGACGCGGGAGGGCCGTACGAGCAGTACTTC,CAWLDAGGPYEQYF
TRBJ1-2,TRBV5-4,TRBD1,NA,TGTGCCAGCAGCCACGGACAGGGGAACTATGGCTACACCTTC,CASSHGQGNYGYTF
TRBJ2-4,TRBV27,TRBD1,NA,TGTGCCAGCAGGACAGGGCGTAAAAACATTCAGTACTTC,CASRTGRKNIQYF
TRBJ1-5,TRBV30,NA,few,TGTGCCTGGAGTGCAACACAGGGTTATAGCAATCAGCCCCAGCATTTT,CAWSATQGYSNQPQHF
TRBJ1-1,TRBV28,NA,few,TGTGCCAGCATTACGGGCGGGGGGACTGAAGCTTTCTTT,CASITGGGTEAFF
TRBJ2-1,TRBV15,NA,few,TGTGCCACCAGCAGAGCGGCTAGCTCCTACAATGAGCAGTTCTTC,CATSRAASSYNEQFF
TRBJ2-3,TRBV11-2,NA,NA,TGTGCCAGCAGCTTAGCGGACACTAGCACAGATACGCAGTATTTT,CASSLADTSTDTQYF
TRBJ2-3,TRBV7-9,NA,NA,TGTGCCAGCAGCTTAACGACTAGGTGGGATACGCAGTATTTT,CASSLTTRWDTQYF
TRBJ2-7,TRBV5-4,NA,NA,TGTGCCAGCAGCTCCCCCAACGGGAGTTTACACGAGCAGTACTTC,CASSSPNGSLHEQYF
TRBJ2-7,TRBV11-2,TRBD2,NA,TGTGCCAGCAGCTTGGCGGGAGGGGTCGACGAGCAGTACTTC,CASSLAGGVDEQYF
TRBJ1-6,TRBV5-1,TRBD1,NA,TGCGCCAGCAGCTTGGGGACAGGGGGGAATTCACCCCTCCACTTT,CASSLGTGGNSPLHF
TRBJ1-2,TRBV19,NA,NA,TGTGCCAGTACTCTTCAGGGGTCCTATGGCTACACCTTC,CASTLQGSYGYTF
TRBJ2-7,TRBV5-4,NA,once,TGTGCCAGCAGCCCCACACCGGACATCTCCTACGAGCAGTACTTC,CASSPTPDISYEQYF
TRBJ1-2,TRBV2,TRBD1,NA,TGTGCCAGCAGAGAATCCGGGACAGGGTTTGGCTACACCTTC,CASRESGTGFGYTF
TRBJ2-5,TRBV29-1,TRBD2,NA,TGCAGCGTTGAAGATCTGGGGAGGGCTGGGCAAGAGACCCAGTACTTC,CSVEDLGRAGQETQYF
TRBJ1-5,TRBV4-2,NA,NA,TGTGCCAGCAGCCAAGATGCGGGTAATCAGCCCCAGCATTTT,CASSQDAGNQPQHF
TRBJ1-5,TRBV5-5,TRBD1,NA,TGTGCCAGCAGCTTCGGGACAGGGGGCCGGTACGATCAGCCCCAGCATTTT,CASSFGTGGRYDQPQHF
TRBJ2-7,TRBV2,TRBD1,once,TGTGCCAGCAGTACAACATCACCTGGGACAGACGAGCAGTACTTC,CASSTTSPGTDEQYF
TRBJ2-1,TRBV6-1,TRBD2,NA,TGTGCCAGCAGTGCTCGCGGGGGTATCTCCTACAATGAGCAGTTCTTC,CASSARGGISYNEQFF
TRBJ2-7,TRBV5-1,TRBD1,once,TGCGCCAGCAGCCCCGGGACAGGGACCTACGAGCAGTACTTC,CASSPGTGTYEQYF